This TCR beta chain was profiled in a study of immune cell composition in non-small cell lung cancer. Study outcomes and limitations: Tumour-associated clones >0.5% occurred in 33% of adenocarcinomas, roughly four fifths of squamous. No significant correlation existed between pack-years smoked and tumour clonality. Top 10 clone scores and clonality were higher in squamous than adenocarcinoma.

This CDR3 is 15 amino acids long. Looked up from germline, CDR1 is SGHTA and CDR2 is FQGTGA. Trimming removed 5 bases from V and 1 base from J, with 12 bases in between. Of note for this clone: The antigen remains undetermined.

Assay: immunoSEQ multiplex PCR; the TCRdb copy retains only in-frame clones and omits some. The sample records 3,500 or so clones, approximately 70% being singletons. The sample was lung tumor tissue. This sequence was found in a human donor with non-small cell lung cancer. This rearrangement joins TRBV7-3 to TRBJ1-3, with a tentative D call TRBD1 (5 bases). CDR3 in DNA: TGTGCCAGCAGCGTTTCCCCAGGGTCTGGAAACACCATATATTTT. Protein sequence: CASSVSPGSGNTIYF.